This TCR beta chain is drawn from a study of CD8 T cells in seronegative destructive rheumatoid arthritis (dated by TCRdb to 2018 to 2021). For the wider study: Biological drugs were being received by seven of the eight CND-RA patients at the time of sampling. Researchers compared peripheral CD8+ TCRbeta repertoires from patients with CCP-negative destructive rheumatoid arthritis (CND-RA) against repertoires from newly diagnosed seropositive RA, seronegative RA and healthy controls. Comparison cohorts of seropositive RA, seronegative RA and healthy controls came from an earlier published TCRbeta dataset rather than new sequencing. Points the paper makes about the study in general: CND-RA repertoires showed more CMV-reactive and fewer influenza A-reactive CD8+ TCRbeta sequences than controls and other RA subtypes. The study acknowledged the small size of the CND-RA cohort as a limitation. Across the 100,000 to 150,000 clonotypes tested, no public clonotype enrichment was retained after Benjamini-Hochberg correction. A distinct set of enriched public clonotypes appeared to be carried by CND-RA patients, and this finding was interpreted by the authors as support for a separate disease subset. After adjustment for age, less diverse and more clonal CD8+ TCRbeta repertoires appeared to be present in CND-RA patients than in other RA subtypes. Because no diagnostic samples were available, the TCR repertoire differences may partly reflect poor disease control over the years rather than being present at onset.

As for this clone: Its antigen is currently not known. No qualities accompany the bases; no much larger clone lies one base away.

Including the terminal cysteine and phenylalanine, the CDR3 comprises 17 residues. Solely the CDR3 DNA is kept, with 51 bases framed from the first base. Relative to germline, V is 2 bases shorter and J is 0 bases shorter, with 11 bases between their ends. The germline V gene yields SGHTA for CDR1 and FQGNSA for CDR2. CND-RA patients tested negative on the clinical CCP2 antibody test, and even with active therapy their joint destruction kept progressing. Every CND-RA patient showed typical joint destruction in the wrists and ankles and had failed conventional anti-rheumatic therapy. CND-RA patients were sampled not at diagnosis but after long disease histories, which in several cases spanned decades. Each patient provided around 50 millilitres of EDTA-anticoagulated peripheral blood. Ficoll-Paque PLUS density gradient separation was used to isolate peripheral blood mononuclear cells. CD8+ cells were isolated from fresh or cryopreserved PBMCs by AutoMACS magnetic bead positive selection, with purity checked by flow cytometry. Genomic DNA was extracted with Nucleospin Tissue or Tissue XS kits and quantified on a Qubit 2.0 fluorometer.

Genomic DNA from CD8+ cells was used for TCRbeta sequencing according to the manufacturer's instructions. A genomics technology centre in Finland performed the TCRbeta sequencing with the immunoSEQ assay. Concerning the study's data processing: The clonotype tables produced by the immunoSEQ preprocessing pipeline were converted into VDJtools format, and any non-productive clonotypes were filtered out. Any sample with fewer than 10,000 reads was excluded, the remaining samples were subsampled to 10,000 reads, and most of the eight CND-RA samples made it through. Using the VDJtools CalcDiversityStats function on data subsampled to 10,000 reads, the Shannon-Wiener, Simpson and clonality indices were calculated. To infer antigen specificity, non-singleton TCRbeta clonotypes were hard-matched against VDJdb, meaning no mismatches were allowed. CDR3 sequences that differed by one amino acid (Hamming distance 1) were grouped together into clusters with potentially shared antigen targets. After each group was resampled to six samples, one-sided Fisher's exact tests checked public clonotypes for group enrichment, with the whole procedure repeated ten times. TCRdb limited this immuneACCESS table to in-frame rearrangements with V and J called. A share of clones is missing; checked studies link under half to unresolved V genes, and the rest is unexplained. Clonal size and the V and J genes are those of that table, whereas D and trimming came from the DNA. The table for this sample lists about 13,000 clones; about four fifths of them were counted only once. The top ten hold roughly 29% of the sample.

The sequence joins TRBV7-2 to TRBJ1-6; the D gene cannot be resolved reliably. Specimen: CD8+ T cells from blood. The receptor was derived from a woman aged 25 to 50 with seronegative destructive rheumatoid arthritis. The DNA is TGTGCCAGCAGCTTAAGATGGGAGAGCTCCTATAATTCACCCCTCCACTTT. This sequence encodes CASSLRWESSYNSPLHF.